The sequence of this TCR beta chain was determined in a study of shared clonotypes between healthy human individuals. Whole-study context: Ranging from 18 to 49 in age, donors were two women and three men. Study-wide points: Larger richness was generally estimated for naive than memory subsets. The naive CD4 repertoires of several donors were compared, and around 4.9% of clonotypes were shared.

Germline CDR1 reads SGHNT; CDR2 reads YYREEE (reference sequence). The length of the CDR3 is 14 residues. V was shortened by 4 bases and J by 0 bases, with 9 bases between the two germline ends. The protocol was immunoSEQ multiplex PCR, while the TCRdb copy is restricted to in-frame clones and leaves out a portion. The data hold 2 million to 2.5 million clones, with more than 80% observed a single time. Notes on this clone: The target antigen is unknown.

The chain joins TRBV5-4 to TRBJ2-3; D may match TRBD1 or TRBD2 (5 bases each). The sequence came from a man younger than 35 in good health. Some clones in this sample may be carry-over from other donors' samples. Sequenced material: naive CD4+ T cells from PBMCs. Subset given: CD45RA+ positively selected. The CDR3 DNA sequence: TGTGCCAGCAGCGGGGGACCTAGCACAGATACGCAGTATTTT. Residues: CASSGGPSTDTQYF.